The TCR beta chain under discussion was sequenced for a study of metastatic and nonmetastatic thyroid tumors. Overall study: Malignant and benign thyroid patients had repertoires compared in peripheral blood and tumor or nodule tissue. The study's findings and limits: Reportedly, malignant thyroid tumors had significantly higher TCR beta diversity than benign nodules, in blood and tumor.

No patient received treatment before thyroid surgery. Notes on this clone: Its antigen is unknown.

In the study's own analysis: Differences in CDR3 between clinicopathological groups were drawn on to build a classifier intended to discriminate distant-metastatic papillary thyroid cancer patients. TCRdb re-analyzed the PCR reads using MiXCR. TCRdb, rather than the study authors, made the V and J calls. Of under 25,000 clones in the sample, 22% are singletons; the top ten hold 8.1%. Per the germline V gene, CDR1 is MNHNS and CDR2 is SASEGT. This CDR3 contains 15 residues. The V segment lost 4 bases and the J segment 4 bases; nucleotides outside the gene matches: 5. The source material was adjacent normal tissue. This receptor was identified in a female donor with papillary thyroid cancer or a benign thyroid nodule (not recorded which). Some clones in this sample may be carry-over from other donors' samples. The chain links TRBV6-1 to TRBJ1-5; 9 bases agree with TRBD1. The CDR3 DNA is TGTGCCAGCAGTGTACAGGGGGCGCGGAATCAGCCCCAGCATTTT. Its translation: CASSVQGARNQPQHF.